This T cell receptor (beta chain) was documented in a study of shared clonotypes between healthy human individuals. The overall study: Per-donor plates numbered three CD4 naive, three CD4 memory, two CD8 naive and one CD8 memory. Broader study findings: The sole specimen, blood, was sampled, and tissue repertoires likely differ.

Of note for this clone: Its target is not known.

This CDR3 comprises 15 residues. The ends were cut back, 5 bases at V and 1 base at J, with 11 bases in the middle. Germline loops: CDR1 SNHLY, CDR2 FYNNEI. TCRdb's table, derived via immunoSEQ multiplex PCR, lists solely in-frame clones and lacks some. The sample has about 980,000 clones; more than 75% are singletons. This clonotype was obtained from a man in his late teens or twenties in good health. The chain uses TRBV2 and TRBJ2-2, with D hard to call. Input material: memory CD4+ T cells sorted from blood. The subset is: CD45RA-negative fraction. CDR3 in DNA: TGTGCCAGCAGTAGGAGAGTCCTGAACACCGGGGAGCTGTTTTTT. This encodes CASSRRVLNTGELFF. Based on the CDR3 plus reference TRBV2 and TRBJ2-2, the full variable domain is EPEVTQTPSHQVTQMGQEVILRCVPISNHLYFYWYRQILGQKVEFLVSFYNNEISEKSEIFDDQFSVERPDGSNFTLKIRSTKLEDSAMYFCASSRRVLNTGELFFGEGSRLTVL.